This TCR beta chain was obtained from a study of PD-1 blockade in classical Hodgkin lymphoma. Whole-study results and caveats: While CD8+ TCR diversity did not rise significantly by C4D1, CD4+ TCR diversity did. Those achieving complete response showed baseline diversity like newly diagnosed patients.

Every patient had relapsed following autologous stem cell transplantation, and cohorts differed in brentuximab vedotin exposure. Relapsed/refractory classical Hodgkin lymphoma patients had complete, partial or progressive responses. TCRdb's copy holds only in-frame clones and misses some; the assay was immunoSEQ multiplex PCR. The profile covers just under 100,000 clones, with around four fifths appearing a single time and roughly an eighth taken by the ten largest. Comment on this clone: Its antigen remains unidentified.

Germline V gene data show CDR1 as SGHRS and CDR2 as YFSETQ. CDR3 length: 18 amino acids. The ends lost 4 bases at V and 0 bases at J; junction bases unmatched: 8. This rearrangement joins TRBV5-1 to TRBJ2-2; 11 nucleotides agree with TRBD2. The TCR originated in a human donor with classical Hodgkin lymphoma. Sample: peripheral blood mononuclear cells (PBMCs), taken at baseline. The DNA of the CDR3 is TGCGCCAGCAGCAAAAAGACTAGCGGGGCCCCGAACACCGGGGAGCTGTTTTTT. As protein: CASSKKTSGAPNTGELFF. Filled out from reference TRBV5-1 and TRBJ2-2, the complete variable domain reads KAGVTQTPRYLIKTRGQQVTLSCSPISGHRSVSWYQQTPGQGLQFLFEYFSETQRNKGNFPGRFSGRQFSNSRSEMNVSTLELGDSALYLCASSKKTSGAPNTGELFFGEGSRLTVL.